The clone carrying this T cell receptor (beta chain) was seen only a few times. Antigen specificity is unknown. Out of more than 8 ml of fresh peripheral blood came the PBMCs. The data derive from a study of T cells in Graves' hyperthyroidism and ophthalmopathy. Overall study results and limits: Ophthalmopathy cases were set apart from stable hyperthyroidism by a 13 V-J model.

V dropped 3 bases and J dropped 4 bases, with 10 bases sitting between them. The CDR3 is 14 amino acids. Looked up from germline, CDR1 is SGHTA and CDR2 is FQGNSA. TCR beta CDR3 sequences were amplified from RNA transcripts. HTBI primers were employed in a first-round RT-PCR of the TCR CDR3. Via MiXCR, TCRdb re-called the multiplex PCR reads, giving one row per CDR3 protein. The sample yields roughly 350,000 distinct CDR3 sequences, about 14% seen once. The sample taken for sequencing was blood. This sequence joins TRBV7-2 and TRBJ1-3; D is undetermined. The TCR originated in a woman aged 25 to 39 with Graves' hyperthyroidism. CDR3 in amino acids: CASSFQTHGNTIYF. The CDR3 DNA follows: TGTGCCAGCAGCTTCCAGACTCACGGAAACACCATATATTTT.